This note documents a single T cell receptor beta chain sequence. Many counts were recorded for this clonotype. Its antigen is unknown. No clone much larger than this one lies a single base away; base qualities are absent. The sample belongs to a study of regulatory T cells in long-lasting Graves disease (dated by TCRdb to the early 2020s). Regarding the complete study: In the newly diagnosed Graves' disease group, patients had been taking antithyroid drugs for less than 3 months. This study used TCR sequencing and RNA sequencing of peripheral blood to compare persistent Graves' disease patients against newly diagnosed Graves' disease patients. The study was conducted in China and was registered as a clinical trial. A total of around 35 samples underwent TCR sequencing: around 13 from persistent and approximately 20 from newly diagnosed Graves' disease patients.

The CDR3 contains 14 residues, cysteine and phenylalanine counted. Only the CDR3 DNA is retained, 42 bases long and in frame from the first base. Ends trimmed: V by 2 bases, J by 9 bases; bases unmatched to a gene: 6. To prepare the library, multiplex PCR was applied. Instrument used: Illumina HiSeq 4000. iRepertoire HTBI primers and Arm-PCR amplification of CDR3 regions were used to construct TCR beta libraries. Before sequencing, the PCR products went through gel purification. Turning to the authors' computational methods: A total of around 66 TRBV and 14 TRBJ segments were identified across samples and were used for gene usage analysis of CDR3 amino acid clonotypes. Filtered high-quality paired reads were merged into contigs using COPE and FqMerger. Contigs were aligned with BLAST to IMGT TRBV, TRBD and TRBJ reference genes, and CDR3 was defined per IMGT. Any clonotype with a frequency above 0.1% was classified as a highly expanded clone. Shannon entropy served as the measure of repertoire diversity, while the Gini coefficient captured V-J evenness. A clonotype found in more than one individual was treated as public. The public reads were quality trimmed at Q25 with fastp and then assembled into clones with MiXCR by TCRdb, keeping productive beta chains. One record per CDR3 amino acid sequence lists the most common genes and DNA. TCRdb's processing, not the authors' own work, is the source of the V and J calls. The sample profile shows about 610,000 distinct CDR3 sequences; approximately 16% of them were found once. The ten top clones hold about 11% of the sample.

Study-level results and caveats: Compared with newly diagnosed patients, persistent Graves' disease patients had lower TCR Shannon entropy and fewer highly expanded clones, which suggests clonal expansion. Persistent patients shared more public clonotypes among themselves (around 3,000) than newly diagnosed patients did (about 900). Only the TCR beta chain was sequenced and analyzed. As a limitation, the authors acknowledged that the small sample size may reduce accuracy. Because the primary lesion, thyroid tissue, could not be accessed, the study looked at peripheral blood alone. Persistent disease showed preferential use of TRBV28, TRBJ1-2 and TRBJ2-5, whereas newly diagnosed disease favored TRBV20-1 and TRBJ2-1.

Read against the paper, the sample's time point label means: newly diagnosed GD, antithyroid drugs for less than 3 months. For both TCR sequencing and RNA sequencing, RNA was extracted from PBMCs using TRIzol. The diagnosis of Graves' disease was made according to American Thyroid Association guidelines. Patients were recruited from an endocrinology department in Xi'an, China. Each patient gave about 8.1 milliliters of peripheral blood, collected in an EDTA anticoagulant tube. Ficoll Paque Plus density gradient separation was used to isolate PBMCs, and no further T cell sorting was performed. An Agilent 2100 Bioanalyzer and agarose gel were used to check RNA quality, while a NanoDrop 2000 measured RNA concentration. The data were also submitted as part of a second study, on T cells in Graves' hyperthyroidism and ophthalmopathy. Per the second study: Stable Graves' hyperthyroidism was defined as the absence of progression to ophthalmopathy over 18 months of follow-up. Hyperthyroidism patients were newly diagnosed, with disease duration under 2 months, and aged 18 to 65 years. Patients with uncontrolled infections, other autoimmune diseases, pregnancy or lactation were excluded. Diagnoses were based on clinical symptoms, serum thyroxine and TRAb, thyroid ultrasound and orbital computed tomography. A first-round RT-PCR of the TCR CDR3 used the HTBI primer set with the Qiagen OneStep RT-PCR kit. Most expanded thyroid clonotypes (frequency above 0.001) were also detected in blood, a finding suggesting that blood repertoires may reflect thyroid immune responses. A model built on a 13 V-J signature distinguished ophthalmopathy from stable hyperthyroidism, reaching around 88% sensitivity and around 82% specificity in cross-validation and 80%/75% in testing. In validation, the model predicted progression to ophthalmopathy with over 60% sensitivity and roughly 72% specificity, a median of roughly seven months before onset. A discovery cohort of roughly 100 patients, about 40 with Graves' ophthalmopathy and about 60 with stable Graves' hyperthyroidism, was used to find distinguishing TCR V-J signatures. An independent validation cohort of 18 to 20 hyperthyroidism patients and 17 patients who later progressed to ophthalmopathy tested prospective prediction of ophthalmopathy. The 100 or so discovery patients were divided at random into training and test sets in a 7:3 ratio. Thyroid tissue and blood T-cell repertoires from roughly six Graves' hyperthyroidism patients were also compared in the study. After sampling, hyperthyroidism patients received methimazole starting at 30 mg daily, and ophthalmopathy patients received high-dose intravenous methylprednisolone. The libraries were constructed in a second round of multiplex PCR and then size-selected and purified. Libraries were sequenced paired-end with 100 bp reads on an Illumina HiSeq2000. SOAPnuke was used to process the raw data, with reads discarded if the reads contained adapters or uncalled bases, had a mean Phred below 15, or lacked an exact constant-primer or identifier match. High-quality paired reads were merged with COPE v1.2.5, and unique nucleotide sequences were defined as clonotypes. MiTCR v1.1 was used to align the clonotypes against IMGT TRBV, TRBD and TRBJ reference segments. The analysis included only V-J combinations with a frequency above 0.0001, which together covered 99% to 99.2% of the repertoires. The TCS score was defined as F50 (clonal expansion) divided by E x V (chaos), with BLOSUM62-based TCRdist calculated between CDR3 peptides within each V-J. Welch's t-statistics and random forest reduced 450 to 600 V-J features to about 13, which were used in a naive Bayes classifier (R e1071). Sample size was not statistically predetermined, and blinding of investigators to group allocation was not performed. According to the paper, TCR Vbeta CDR3 sequencing was carried out on 135 peripheral blood samples, which came from some 41 ophthalmopathy, 70 to 80 hyperthyroidism and approximately 17 progressor patients.

This receptor was obtained from a man aged 18 to 29 with Graves disease. Donor details come from another sample of the same person, matched by shared clones. The source was peripheral blood mononuclear cells (PBMCs), collected at new diagnosis, from a patient treated with antithyroid drugs. In this chain, TRBV12-3 or TRBV12-4 is recombined with TRBJ2-1, with 8 middle bases fitting TRBD1. The CDR3 in this case is CASSLQGTGGEQFF. The DNA reads TGTGCCAGCAGTTTACAAGGGACAGGAGGTGAGCAGTTCTTC.